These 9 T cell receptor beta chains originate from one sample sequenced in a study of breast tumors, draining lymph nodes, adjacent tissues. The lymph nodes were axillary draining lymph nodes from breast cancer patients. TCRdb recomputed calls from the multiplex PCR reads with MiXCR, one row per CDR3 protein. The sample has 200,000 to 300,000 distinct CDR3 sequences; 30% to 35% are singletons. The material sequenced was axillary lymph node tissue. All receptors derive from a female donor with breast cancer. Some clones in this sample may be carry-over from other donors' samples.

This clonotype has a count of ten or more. This chain's CDR3 is CASSLIRRVTDTQYF. As DNA, the CDR3 is TGTGCCAGCAGTTTGATTCGTAGGGTAACAGATACGCAGTATTTT. V gene TRBV12-3 or TRBV12-4 combines with J gene TRBJ2-3; D not certain. The CDR3 extends over 15 amino acids. V gave up 3 bases and J gave up 3 bases, with 13 bases separating them.

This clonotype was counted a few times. The CDR3 nucleotides are TGTGCCTGGACCCCCCGGAACAGGGGCTATAGCAATCAGCCCCAGCATTTT. Residues: CAWTPRNRGYSNQPQHF. The chain joins TRBV19 to TRBJ1-5, with 7 positions matching TRBD1. Germline lookup yields CDR1 LNHDA and CDR2 SQIVND (reference sequence). CDR3 length: 17 amino acids. Losses at the gene ends were 11 bases for V and 0 bases for J; bases not matched to a gene: 16.

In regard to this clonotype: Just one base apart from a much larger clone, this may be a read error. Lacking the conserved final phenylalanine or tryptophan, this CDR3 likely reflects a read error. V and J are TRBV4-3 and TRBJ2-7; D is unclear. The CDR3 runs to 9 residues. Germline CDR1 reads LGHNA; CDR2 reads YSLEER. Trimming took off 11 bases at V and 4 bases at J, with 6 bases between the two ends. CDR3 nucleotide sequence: TGCGCCTCAGTGTACGAGCAGTACCTC. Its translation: CASVYEQYL.

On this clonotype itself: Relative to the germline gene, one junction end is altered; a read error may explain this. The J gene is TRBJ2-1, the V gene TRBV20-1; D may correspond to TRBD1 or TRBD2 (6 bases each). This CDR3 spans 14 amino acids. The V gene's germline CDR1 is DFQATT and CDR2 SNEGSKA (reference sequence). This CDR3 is CSEGGRGSYTEQFF. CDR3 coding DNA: TGCAGTGAGGGGGGTCGAGGCTCCTACACTGAGCAGTTCTTC.

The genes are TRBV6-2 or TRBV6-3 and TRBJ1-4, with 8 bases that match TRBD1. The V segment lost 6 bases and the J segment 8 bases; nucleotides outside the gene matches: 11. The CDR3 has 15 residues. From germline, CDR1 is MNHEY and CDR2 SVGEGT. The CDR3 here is CASRFRGRGPEKLFF. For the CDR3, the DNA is TGTGCCAGCAGGTTCAGGGGGCGAGGTCCCGAAAAACTGTTTTTT.

This CDR3 is CASSPPSFIYGYTF. The CDR3 DNA is TGTGCCAGCTCACCTCCCTCTTTCATCTATGGCTACACCTTC. The genes are TRBV18 and TRBJ1-2; D remains unclear. Germline V gene data show CDR1 as KGHSH and CDR2 as LQKENI. The length of the CDR3 is 14 residues. The V end lost 3 bases, the J end lost 4 bases, and 12 bases lay between the germline ends.

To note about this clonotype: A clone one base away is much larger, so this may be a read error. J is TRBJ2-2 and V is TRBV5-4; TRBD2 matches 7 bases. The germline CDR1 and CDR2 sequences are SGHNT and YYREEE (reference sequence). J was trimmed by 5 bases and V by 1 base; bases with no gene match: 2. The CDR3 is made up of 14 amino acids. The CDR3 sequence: CASSLRGETGELFF. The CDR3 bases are TGTGCCAGCAGCTTGCGGGGGGAAACCGGGGAGCTGTTTTTT. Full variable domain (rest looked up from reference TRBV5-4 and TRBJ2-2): ETGVTQSPTHLIKTRGQQVTLRCSSQSGHNTVSWYQQALGQGPQFIFQYYREEENGRGNFPPRFSGLQFPNYSSELNVNALELDDSALYLCASSLRGETGELFFGEGSRLTVL.

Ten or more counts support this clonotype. The DNA of the CDR3 is TGTGCCAGCAGCGTCGACGGGTACTCTGGAAACACCATATATTTT. It yields the protein CASSVDGYSGNTIYF. This chain connects TRBV9 to TRBJ1-3; D unclear. The CDR3 is 15 amino acids. From germline, CDR1 is SGDLS and CDR2 YYNGEE. V was cut by 2 bases and J by 0 bases, with 9 bases left in between.

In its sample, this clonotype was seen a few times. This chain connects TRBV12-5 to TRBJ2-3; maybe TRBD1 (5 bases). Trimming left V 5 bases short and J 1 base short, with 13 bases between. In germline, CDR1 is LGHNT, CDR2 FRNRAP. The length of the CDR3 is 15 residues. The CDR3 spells CASGPPLTGTDTQYF. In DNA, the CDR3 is TGTGCTAGTGGTCCCCCATTGACAGGCACAGATACGCAGTATTTT. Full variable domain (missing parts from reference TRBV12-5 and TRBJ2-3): DARVTQTPRHKVTEMGQEVTMRCQPILGHNTVFWYRQTMMQGLELLAYFRNRAPLDDSGMPKDRFSAEMPDATLATLKIQPSEPRDSAVYFCASGPPLTGTDTQYFGPGTRLTVL.